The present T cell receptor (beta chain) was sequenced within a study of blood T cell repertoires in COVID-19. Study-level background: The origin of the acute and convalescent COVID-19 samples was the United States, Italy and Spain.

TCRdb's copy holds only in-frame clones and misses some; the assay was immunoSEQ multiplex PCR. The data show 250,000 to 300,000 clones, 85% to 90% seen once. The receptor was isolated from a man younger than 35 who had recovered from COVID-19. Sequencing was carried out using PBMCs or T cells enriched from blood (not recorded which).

The DNA for the CDR3 is TGTGCCAGCACCAGGTCGGGCACAGGGACCGGAGTCTACACCTTC. Translated, it gives CASTRSGTGTGVYTF. The rearrangement links TRBV2 to TRBJ1-2, with TRBD1 as a possible D gene (6 bases). Trimming left V 7 bases short and J 10 bases short, with 25 bases between. The CDR3 spans 15 residues. CDR1 and CDR2 (germline): SNHLY, FYNNEI.